Listed below are T cell receptor beta chains from one sample, sequenced in a study of blood T cell repertoires in COVID-19. TCRdb's copy holds only in-frame clones and misses some; the assay was immunoSEQ multiplex PCR. Of some 180,000 clones in the sample, 84% were seen once. Sequencing was performed on PBMCs or T cells enriched from blood (not recorded which). All receptors derive from a woman in her 30s who had been exposed to COVID-19. The CDR3 runs from the conserved cysteine through the conserved F or W. D genes are given only for firm matches. The listing skips clone size in some rows; elsewhere it reads once, few, many or a size class.

j_call: TRBJ1-3
d_call: .
v_call: TRBV4-1
clone_size: .
cdr3_nt: TGCGCCAGCAGCCAATTTCCCCCCCCCGGGGACACCCCATCTGGAAACACCATATATTTT
cdr3_aa: CASSQFPPPGDTPSGNTIYF

j_call: TRBJ2-7
d_call: TRBD2
v_call: TRBV9
clone_size: .
cdr3_nt: TGTGCCAGCAGCGAAGATTCGGGGACTAGCGGCGGATACTACGAGCAGTACTTC
cdr3_aa: CASSEDSGTSGGYYEQYF

j_call: TRBJ1-1
d_call: TRBD1
v_call: TRBV13
clone_size: .
cdr3_nt: TGTGCCAGCAGCCCGCCGACAGGGACAGGGTTTAAGGTTACGGAGGCTTTCTTT
cdr3_aa: CASSPPTGTGFKVTEAFF

j_call: TRBJ1-6
d_call: .
v_call: TRBV5-1
clone_size: .
cdr3_nt: TGCGCCAGCAGCTTGGAACGGGGGTTCTCACCCCTCCACTTT
cdr3_aa: CASSLERGFSPLHF

j_call: TRBJ1-1
d_call: TRBD1
v_call: TRBV6-5
clone_size: once
cdr3_nt: TGTGCCAGCATCGGACAGTACAGGGGCACTGAAGCTTTCTTT
cdr3_aa: CASIGQYRGTEAFF

j_call: TRBJ2-7
d_call: .
v_call: TRBV4-1
clone_size: .
cdr3_nt: TGCGCCAGCAGCCAGACAGAGTACGAGCAGTACTTC
cdr3_aa: CASSQTEYEQYF

j_call: TRBJ1-2
d_call: .
v_call: TRBV9
clone_size: .
cdr3_nt: TGTGCCAGCAGTGGGACTCAACGTTCTAACTATGGCTACACCTTC
cdr3_aa: CASSGTQRSNYGYTF

j_call: TRBJ1-2
d_call: .
v_call: TRBV3-1/TRBV3-2
clone_size: few
cdr3_nt: TGTGCCAGCAGCCAAGAGTTCGGGTTTCCGGGCTACACCTTC
cdr3_aa: CASSQEFGFPGYTF

j_call: TRBJ2-7
d_call: .
v_call: TRBV5-6
clone_size: few
cdr3_nt: TGTGCCAGCAGCTTGTTGGCCAGGGGACCCTACGAGCAGTACTTC
cdr3_aa: CASSLLARGPYEQYF

j_call: TRBJ2-5
d_call: .
v_call: TRBV14
clone_size: .
cdr3_nt: TGTGCCAGCAGCCCTAAACAGGGAGTACAAGAGACCCAGTACTTC
cdr3_aa: CASSPKQGVQETQYF

j_call: TRBJ1-3
d_call: .
v_call: TRBV6-5
clone_size: .
cdr3_nt: TGTGCCAGCAGTTACTCGAGTGTGGTCTCTGGAAACACCATATATTTT
cdr3_aa: CASSYSSVVSGNTIYF